A selection of T cell receptor beta chains follows, all from one sample in a study of T cells in Graves' hyperthyroidism and ophthalmopathy. Each CDR3 protein is one row after TCRdb ran MiXCR on the multiplex PCR reads. This sample has over 400,000 distinct CDR3 sequences, with around 15% found just once. Sequenced: blood. Receptors were obtained from a man younger than 30 with Graves' ophthalmopathy. CDR3s include the opening cysteine and the closing phenylalanine or tryptophan. The D gene is left open where the match is weak. Rows give clone size only sometimes, using once, few, many, or a class for an expanded clone.

D gene,J gene,CDR3 length,V gene,clone size,CDR3 protein,CDR3 DNA
.,TRBJ2-6,15,TRBV7-2,many,CASSLVGYGANVLTF,TGTGCCAGCAGCTTAGTGGGTTATGGGGCCAACGTCCTGACTTTC
.,TRBJ2-5,14,TRBV6-6,many,CASSYSGPQETQYF,TGTGCCAGCAGTTACTCAGGGCCTCAAGAGACCCAGTACTTC
.,TRBJ2-5,12,TRBV9,few,CASSNPTETQYF,TGTGCCAGCTCGAACCCTACGGAGACCCAGTACTTC
TRBD1,TRBJ2-7,13,TRBV29-1,many,CSVAGTGNYEQYF,TGCAGCGTTGCCGGGACAGGGAACTACGAGCAGTACTTC
TRBD1,TRBJ2-7,15,TRBV12-3/TRBV12-4,few,CASSFPGQGNYEQYF,TGTGCCAGCAGTTTTCCGGGACAGGGCAACTACGAGCAGTACTTC
.,TRBJ2-5,15,TRBV4-1,.,CASSQLPTGMETQYF,TGCGCCAGCAGCCAACTACCCACAGGGATGGAGACCCAGTACTTC
.,TRBJ2-4,15,TRBV30,many,CAWREDWLAKNIQYF,TGTGCCTGGAGAGAAGATTGGCTAGCCAAAAACATTCAGTACTTC
.,TRBJ2-5,15,TRBV3-1,many,CASSQDPRTTETQYF,TGTGCCAGCAGCCAAGATCCCAGGACTACAGAGACCCAGTACTTC
TRBD1,TRBJ2-3,14,TRBV15,.,CATADRASTDTQYF,TGTGCCACCGCCGACAGGGCAAGCACAGATACGCAGTATTTT
.,TRBJ1-2,14,TRBV6-5,many,CASSYTDRDRGYTF,TGTGCCAGCAGTTACACAGACAGAGATCGTGGCTACACCTTC
TRBD1,TRBJ1-5,16,TRBV19,few,CASSPRDRGFSQPQHF,TGTGCCAGTAGTCCCCGGGACAGGGGTTTTTCTCAGCCCCAGCATTTT
TRBD1,TRBJ2-3,17,TRBV6-1,.,CASSLEGTGTVADTQYF,TGTGCCAGCAGCCTCGAAGGGACAGGGACAGTGGCAGATACGCAGTATTTT
.,TRBJ2-1,14,TRBV6-1,few,CASSDSPIGDEQFF,TGTGCCAGCAGTGACTCCCCCATAGGGGATGAGCAGTTCTTC
.,TRBJ1-4,14,TRBV14,.,CASSQGGSGEKLFF,TGTGCCAGCAGCCAAGGGGGATCCGGTGAAAAACTGTTTTTT
TRBD1,TRBJ2-6,20,TRBV6-5,.,CASSYPGQGEESSGANVLTF,TGTGCCAGCAGTTACCCGGGACAGGGGGAAGAAAGCTCTGGGGCCAACGTCCTGACTTTC
TRBD2,TRBJ2-1,16,TRBV20-1,.,CSARTPGGGDYNEQFF,TGCAGTGCTAGAACGCCCGGCGGGGGGGATTACAATGAGCAGTTCTTC
.,TRBJ1-5,16,TRBV6-1,few,CASSESRGLSNQPQHF,TGTGCCAGCAGTGAATCGAGGGGTCTTAGCAATCAGCCCCAGCATTTT
TRBD1,TRBJ2-7,15,TRBV5-5,many,CASSLAVDRGNEQYF,TGTGCCAGCAGCTTGGCCGTTGACAGGGGCAACGAGCAGTACTTC
.,TRBJ2-2,15,TRBV3-1,many,CASSQDQRDTGELFF,TGTGCCAGCAGCCAAGACCAGCGGGACACCGGGGAGCTGTTTTTT
.,TRBJ1-6,12,TRBV12-3/TRBV12-4,many,CASSLGSSPLHF,TGTGCCAGCAGCCTAGGCAGCTCACCCCTCCACTTT
.,TRBJ2-3,14,TRBV12-3/TRBV12-4,many,CASSLRDDTDTQYF,TGTGCCAGCAGCCTAAGGGACGACACAGATACGCAGTATTTT
.,TRBJ2-5,14,TRBV4-1,.,CASSPQTLAETQYF,TGCGCCAGCAGCCCCCAGACTCTTGCGGAGACCCAGTACTTC
TRBD1,TRBJ1-4,15,TRBV2,many,CASSDRGTENEKLFF,TGTGCCAGCAGTGATAGGGGGACAGAAAATGAAAAACTGTTTTTT
.,TRBJ2-7,13,TRBV7-9,many,CASGPLLGYEQYF,TGTGCCAGCGGCCCTCTCTTGGGATACGAGCAGTACTTC
TRBD2,TRBJ2-3,14,TRBV13,many,CASSFPSGTDTQYF,TGTGCCAGCAGCTTTCCTAGCGGGACAGATACGCAGTATTTT
TRBD1,TRBJ1-1,16,TRBV11-2,many,CASSPTTGQMNTEAFF,TGTGCCAGCAGCCCCACGACAGGGCAAATGAACACTGAAGCTTTCTTT
.,TRBJ1-4,13,TRBV27,.,CASSGPSGGKLFF,TGTGCCAGCAGCGGACCCTCTGGGGGAAAACTGTTTTTT
.,TRBJ2-3,11,TRBV12-3/TRBV12-4,many,CASRLRDTQYF,TGTGCCAGCCGGTTGAGGGATACGCAGTATTTT
.,TRBJ2-6,16,TRBV5-1,once,CASSLGQGARANVLTF,TGCGCCAGCAGCTTGGGTCAGGGCGCTAGGGCCAACGTCCTGACTTTC
.,TRBJ1-2,14,TRBV3-1,.,CASSQEAGWNGYTF,TGTGCCAGCAGCCAAGAAGCAGGATGGAATGGCTACACCTTC
TRBD2,TRBJ2-3,19,TRBV6-1,few,CASSEIGTRNFRGTDTQYF,TGTGCCAGCAGTGAAATAGGGACTAGGAACTTTCGGGGCACAGATACGCAGTATTTT
.,TRBJ2-5,16,TRBV11-2,many,CASSLDLDGRQETQYF,TGTGCCAGCAGCTTAGATCTTGATGGGAGGCAAGAGACCCAGTACTTC
TRBD2,TRBJ2-1,17,TRBV6-1,.,CAGAGTSGASSYNEQFF,TGTGCCGGCGCCGGGACTAGCGGGGCTAGCTCCTACAATGAGCAGTTCTTC